This passage covers 25 T cell receptor beta chains from one sample sequenced in a study of cytomegalovirus exposure and HLA in healthy donors. PCR employed 60 Vbeta and 13 Jbeta primers. Method: immunoSEQ multiplex PCR; TCRdb's copy keeps in-frame clones and lacks some. The repertoire holds fewer than 200,000 clones, with more than 85% as singletons. The sample comprised PBMCs. The receptors shown here come from a girl under three years old in good health and CMV-seronegative.

V is TRBV4-1 and J is TRBJ1-1, with a weak D call TRBD1 (5 bases). V shed 0 bases and J shed 3 bases, with 17 bases lying between them. Per germline, CDR1 MGHRA and CDR2 YSYEKL. The CDR3 is 17 residues long. The CDR3 coding sequence is TGCGCCAGCAGCCAAGATCTGGGCTGGGAAGGGGACACTGAAGCTTTCTTT. It codes for CASSQDLGWEGDTEAFF.

The chain links TRBV5-1 to TRBJ2-3; TRBD2 matches 12 bases. The J segment lost 3 bases and the V segment lost 3 bases, leaving 8 bases of the junction unmatched. The CDR3 sequence is 17 residues long. The germline CDR1 and CDR2 sequences are SGHRS and YFSETQ. CDR3 region: CASSSLTSGSRTDTQYF. CDR3 bases: TGCGCCAGCAGCTCGTTGACTAGCGGGAGTAGAACAGATACGCAGTATTTT.

This clone was picked up one time. The chain combines TRBV9 with TRBJ2-3, with TRBD2 as a possible D gene (6 bases). CDR3 length equals 13 residues. Between the trimmed V and J ends, which lost 7 bases and 6 bases, there was a span of 15 bases. In germline, CDR1 is SGDLS, CDR2 YYNGEE. CDR3 protein: CASGSGVADTQYF. The DNA of the CDR3 is TGTGCCAGCGGTTCGGGAGTTGCGGATACGCAGTATTTT.

The chain couples TRBV19 to TRBJ1-5, with 8 bases fitting TRBD1. The length of the CDR3 is 16 residues. Germline-derived CDR1 and CDR2 are LNHDA and SQIVND (reference sequence). J was trimmed by 2 bases and V by 3 bases; bases with no gene match: 6. The CDR3 DNA reads TGTGCCAGTAGTATTAACACAGGGGGGGGCAATCAGCCCCAGCATTTT. Protein product: CASSINTGGGNQPQHF. The full variable domain, in which reference TRBV19 and TRBJ1-5 provide the parts outside the CDR3, is DGGITQSPKYLFRKEGQNVTLSCEQNLNHDAMYWYRQDPGQGLRLIYYSQIVNDFQKGDIAEGYSVSREKKESFPLTVTSAQKNPTAFYLCASSINTGGGNQPQHFGDGTRLSIL.

The chain carries TRBV18 and TRBJ2-7, with 7 bases fitting TRBD1. Germline V gene lookup returns CDR1 KGHSH and CDR2 LQKENI. The CDR3 spans 14 residues. V was clipped by 3 bases and J by 2 bases; unmatched bases: 4. As DNA, the CDR3 is TGTGCCAGCTCACCGGGACAGTCCACCTACGAGCAGTACTTC. Translation: CASSPGQSTYEQYF.

V and J are TRBV4-1 and TRBJ2-7; 8 nucleotides line up with TRBD2. There are 16 residues in the CDR3. The V gene's germline CDR1 is MGHRA and CDR2 YSYEKL. The V gene end was trimmed by 2 bases and the J gene end by 0 bases; junction bases not matched to a gene: 6. CDR3 coding DNA: TGCGCCAGCAGCCAAAAAGCGGGGGCGAGCTCCTACGAGCAGTACTTC. Translated: CASSQKAGASSYEQYF.

In the case of this clone: Because it lacks the conserved phenylalanine or tryptophan at the end, this CDR3 is likely a read error. The J gene is TRBJ2-7, the V gene TRBV7-9; TRBD2 might be the D (6 bases). Trimming removed 0 bases at V and 2 bases at J, with 14 bases between. Germline V gives CDR1 SEHNR, CDR2 FQNEAQ (reference sequence). The CDR3 is made up of 16 amino acids. The CDR3 loop reads CASSLARAGTPYEQYL. The CDR3 nucleotides are TGTGCCAGCAGCTTAGCGAGGGCGGGGACCCCCTACGAGCAGTACCTC.

This rearrangement joins TRBV5-1 to TRBJ1-1; 7 bases fit TRBD1. Per germline, CDR1 SGHRS and CDR2 YFSETQ. This CDR3 spans 12 amino acids. Unmatched junction bases numbered 4, after V lost 10 bases and J lost 1 base. CDR3 nucleotides: TGCGCCGTAAGGACAGGGAACACTGAAGCTTTCTTT. This codes for CAVRTGNTEAFF. The entire variable domain, with the rest obtained from reference TRBV5-1 and TRBJ1-1, is as follows: KAGVTQTPRYLIKTRGQQVTLSCSPISGHRSVSWYQQTPGQGLQFLFEYFSETQRNKGNFPGRFSGRQFSNSRSEMNVSTLELGDSALYLCAVRTGNTEAFFGQGTRLTVV.

The rearrangement links TRBV7-2 to TRBJ2-7, with a weak D call TRBD2 (8 bases). Germline CDR1 reads SGHTA; CDR2 reads FQGNSA. The V end lost 3 bases, the J end lost 7 bases, and 16 bases lay between the germline ends. This CDR3 is 14 amino acids long. CDR3 nucleotides: TGTGCCAGCAGCTTCGGGAGGGGGCTAGGTGAGCAGTACTTC. Protein sequence: CASSFGRGLGEQYF.

The chain carries TRBV2 and TRBJ2-7; D perhaps matches TRBD1 (5 bases). The CDR3 consists of 14 residues. Between the trimmed V and J ends, which lost 4 bases and 0 bases, there was a span of 10 bases. Germline V gene sequence: CDR1 SNHLY, CDR2 FYNNEI. CDR3 protein: CASSGTDNSYEQYF. The CDR3 bases are TGTGCCAGCAGTGGTACGGACAACTCCTACGAGCAGTACTTC. Together with reference TRBV2 and TRBJ2-7, the CDR3 gives the full variable domain: EPEVTQTPSHQVTQMGQEVILRCVPISNHLYFYWYRQILGQKVEFLVSFYNNEISEKSEIFDDQFSVERPDGSNFTLKIRSTKLEDSAMYFCASSGTDNSYEQYFGPGTRLTVT.

This clone was counted only a few times. The chain carries TRBV28 and TRBJ1-5; 10 bases fit TRBD1. Germline values: CDR1 MDHEN, CDR2 SYDVKM. The CDR3 is 15 amino acids. V trimming: 6 bases; J trimming: 6 bases; junction bases outside the gene matches: 8. CDR3 amino acids: CASRGGTGEVQPQHF. CDR3 DNA: TGTGCCAGCAGGGGCGGGACAGGGGAGGTTCAGCCCCAGCATTTT.

The chain uses TRBV9 and TRBJ2-7, with 12 bases lining up with TRBD2. Trimming cost V 0 bases and J 2 bases; bases outside gene matches: 0. Germline-derived CDR1 and CDR2 are SGDLS and YYNGEE. This CDR3 is built from 15 residues. The CDR3 spells CASSVGLAGAYEQYF. Here the CDR3 DNA reads TGTGCCAGCAGCGTAGGACTAGCGGGAGCCTACGAGCAGTACTTC.

J is TRBJ1-2 and V is TRBV27; TRBD1 matches at 7 bases. The germline V gene has CDR1 MNHEY and CDR2 SMNVEV (reference sequence). The CDR3 has 13 residues. The ends lost 3 bases at V and 6 bases at J; junction bases unmatched: 4. The DNA of the CDR3 is TGTGCCAGCAGTTTGACAGGGTGGAATGGCTACACCTTC. Its protein is CASSLTGWNGYTF.

J is TRBJ1-1 and V is TRBV30; a weak D match, TRBD1 (6 bases). The CDR3 length is 13 residues. Germline-derived CDR1 and CDR2 are GTSNPN and SVGIG (reference sequence). V dropped 3 bases and J dropped 0 bases, with 8 bases sitting between them. The CDR3 nucleotides read TGTGCCTGGAGCGGACAGTTGAACACTGAAGCTTTCTTT. It encodes CAWSGQLNTEAFF. The variable domain in full, with the rest retrieved from reference TRBV30 and TRBJ1-1, is SQTIHQWPATLVQPVGSPLSLECTVEGTSNPNLYWYRQAAGRGLQLLFYSVGIGQISSEVPQNLSASRPQDRQFILSSKKLLLSDSGFYLCAWSGQLNTEAFFGQGTRLTVV.

V gene TRBV6-1 combines with J gene TRBJ2-1, with TRBD2 matching 11 bases. Germline CDR1 is MNHNS and CDR2 is SASEGT. The CDR3 has 15 amino acids. After removal of 1 base from V and 6 bases from J, the junction contained 2 bases not matched to a gene. Here the CDR3 reads CASSEVSGGANEQFF. The CDR3 nucleotides are TGTGCCAGCAGTGAAGTTAGCGGGGGGGCCAATGAGCAGTTCTTC.

The rearrangement links TRBV6-5 to TRBJ2-3, with D unresolved. CDR1 and CDR2 from the germline V gene are MNHEY and SVGAGI. The CDR3 covers 15 residues. V was shortened by 2 bases and J by 2 bases, with 11 bases between the two germline ends. The DNA for the CDR3 is TGTGCCAGCAGTTACACCCGACGGGTCACAGATACGCAGTATTTT. Amino acid sequence: CASSYTRRVTDTQYF.

A word on this clone: The junction and the germline gene differ at one end; a read error may be behind it. V is TRBV7-9 and J is TRBJ1-2, with 9 bases aligning to TRBD1. Germline CDR1 SEHNR, CDR2 FQNEAQ (reference sequence). The CDR3 is 14 residues long. The CDR3 DNA is TGTTCCAGCAGCCGACAGGGGGGACACTATGGCTACACCTTC. Translating gives CSSSRQGGHYGYTF. Together with reference TRBV7-9 and TRBJ1-2, the CDR3 gives the full variable domain: DTGVSQNPRHKITKRGQNVTFRCDPISEHNRLYWYRQTLGQGPEFLTYFQNEAQLEKSRLLSDRFSAERPKGSFSTLEIQRTEQGDSAMYLCSSSRQGGHYGYTFGSGTRLTVV.

The chain carries TRBV30 and TRBJ2-2; 8 bases map to TRBD2. With V trimmed by 6 bases and J by 4 bases, 7 bases remained unmatched. Per germline, CDR1 GTSNPN and CDR2 SVGIG (reference sequence). The CDR3 runs 14 residues. CDR3 loop: CACLRLAGTGELFF. The DNA of the CDR3 is TGTGCCTGTCTGCGGCTAGCGGGCACCGGGGAGCTGTTTTTT.

The V and J genes are TRBV15 and TRBJ2-1; unclear D gene. CDR1 LNHNV and CDR2 YYDKDF come from the germline V gene (reference sequence). V was trimmed by 0 bases and J by 6 bases, leaving 6 bases between them. This CDR3 spans 13 amino acids. The CDR3 spells CATSRDLSNEQFF. Here the CDR3 DNA reads TGTGCCACCAGCAGAGATCTCAGCAATGAGCAGTTCTTC.

CDR3 DNA sequence: TGTGCCTGGAGTGTAGTTTTGGGACAGGGGGGCGATGAGCAGTTCTTC. Its protein product is CAWSVVLGQGGDEQFF. This sequence joins TRBV30 and TRBJ2-1, with 11 bases identical to TRBD1. CDR1 and CDR2 (germline): GTSNPN, SVGIG (reference sequence). The V segment lost 0 bases and the J segment 8 bases; nucleotides outside the gene matches: 9. CDR3 length: 16 residues.

The chain recombines TRBV7-9 with TRBJ1-1; 8 bases are a match to TRBD1. CDR3 size: 15 residues. Trimming removed 7 bases from V and 0 bases from J; junction bases left unmatched: 7. Germline assignment: CDR1 SEHNR and CDR2 FQNEAQ (reference sequence). In DNA form, the CDR3 reads TGTGCCAGCATTAAGAGGACAGGGATGAACACTGAAGCTTTCTTT. Amino acid sequence: CASIKRTGMNTEAFF.

V gene TRBV5-1 combines with J gene TRBJ1-1, with D perhaps TRBD1 (5 bases). This CDR3 region has 14 residues. Trimming removed 0 bases at V and 8 bases at J, with 14 bases between. Germline CDR1 SGHRS, CDR2 YFSETQ. The CDR3 spells CASSLAGGGEEAFF. CDR3 bases: TGCGCCAGCAGCTTGGCAGGTGGGGGGGAGGAAGCTTTCTTT.

This sequence joins TRBV4-1 and TRBJ2-1, with 9 positions matching TRBD2. The CDR3 contains 19 residues. The V gene end was trimmed by 0 bases and the J gene end by 11 bases; junction bases not matched to a gene: 20. Germline CDR1 and CDR2: MGHRA and YSYEKL. CDR3 region: CASSQDRASGIMKGLKQFF. The CDR3 coding sequence is TGCGCCAGCAGCCAAGATAGGGCTAGCGGGATAATGAAGGGGTTGAAGCAGTTCTTC.

The V and J genes are TRBV9 and TRBJ1-2, with 9 bases aligning to TRBD1. The CDR3 length is 16 residues. With 6 bases clipped from V and 8 bases from J, the junction kept 17 bases outside the gene matches. Germline V CDR1 and CDR2: SGDLS, YYNGEE. CDR3 in DNA: TGTGCCAGCACTAAGGACAGGGGCCTTCTCGCCCCCGGCTACACCTTC. It yields the protein CASTKDRGLLAPGYTF.

The genes are TRBV6-1 and TRBJ2-4, with 10 bases aligning to TRBD1. The CDR3 is 16 residues long. Germline V CDR1 and CDR2: MNHNS, SASEGT. The J segment lost 4 bases and the V segment lost 4 bases, leaving 7 bases of the junction unmatched. The CDR3 spells CASSGWDRGSKNIQYF. The CDR3 DNA follows: TGTGCCAGCAGTGGATGGGACAGGGGTAGTAAAAACATTCAGTACTTC.